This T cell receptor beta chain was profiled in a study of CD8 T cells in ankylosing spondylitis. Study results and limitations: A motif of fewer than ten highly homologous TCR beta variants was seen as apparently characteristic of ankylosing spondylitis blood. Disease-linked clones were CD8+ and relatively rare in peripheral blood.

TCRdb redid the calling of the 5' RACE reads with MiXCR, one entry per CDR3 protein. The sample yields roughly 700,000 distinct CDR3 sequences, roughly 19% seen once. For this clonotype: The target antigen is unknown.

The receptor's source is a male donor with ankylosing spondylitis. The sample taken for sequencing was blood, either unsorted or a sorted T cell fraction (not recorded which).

The CDR3 nucleotides read TGCAGCGTTGAAGAGCCGGGCTATGGCTACACCTTC. It encodes CSVEEPGYGYTF. This chain connects TRBV29-1 to TRBJ1-2; D gene ambiguous. CDR1 SQVTM and CDR2 ANQGSEA come from the germline V gene. The CDR3 spans 12 residues. The V and J ends lost 0 bases and 4 bases respectively, with 6 bases between them.